One T cell receptor (beta chain) is described in this entry. The sample originates from a study of T cell responses to AZD1222 COVID-19 vaccine. The CDR3 is 13 residues long. Germline assignment: CDR1 SNHLY and CDR2 FYNNEI. Deletions cut 11 bases from V and 5 bases from J, with 16 bases between. Clones were sequenced by immunoSEQ multiplex PCR, and TCRdb holds only the in-frame ones, with some missing. The data show around 140,000 clones, roughly nine tenths seen once. The V gene is TRBV2, the J gene TRBJ1-5, with D perhaps TRBD1 (5 bases). Specimen: peripheral blood, collected 28 days after the second AZD1222 dose. The clonotype was recovered from an adult who received the AZD1222 COVID-19 vaccine. The chain's CDR3 is CAAGAFEDQPQHF. In DNA, the CDR3 is TGTGCCGCCGGGGCGTTTGAGGATCAGCCCCAGCATTTT.